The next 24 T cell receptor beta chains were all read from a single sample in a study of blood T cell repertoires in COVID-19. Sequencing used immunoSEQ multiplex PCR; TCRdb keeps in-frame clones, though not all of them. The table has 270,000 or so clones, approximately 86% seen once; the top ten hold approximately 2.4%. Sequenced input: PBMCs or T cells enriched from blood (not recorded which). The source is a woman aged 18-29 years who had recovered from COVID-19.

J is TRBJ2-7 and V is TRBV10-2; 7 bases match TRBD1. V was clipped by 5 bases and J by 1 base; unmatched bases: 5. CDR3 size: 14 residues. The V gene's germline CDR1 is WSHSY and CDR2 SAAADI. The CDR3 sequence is CASSFATGSYEQYF. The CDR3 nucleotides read TGCGCCAGCAGTTTCGCGACAGGGTCCTACGAGCAGTACTTC.

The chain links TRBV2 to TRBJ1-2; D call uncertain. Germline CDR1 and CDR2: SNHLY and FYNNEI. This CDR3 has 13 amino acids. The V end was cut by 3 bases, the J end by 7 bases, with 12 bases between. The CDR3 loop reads CASSDSGRRGYTF. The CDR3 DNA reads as TGTGCCAGCAGTGATTCAGGCCGCCGTGGCTACACCTTC.

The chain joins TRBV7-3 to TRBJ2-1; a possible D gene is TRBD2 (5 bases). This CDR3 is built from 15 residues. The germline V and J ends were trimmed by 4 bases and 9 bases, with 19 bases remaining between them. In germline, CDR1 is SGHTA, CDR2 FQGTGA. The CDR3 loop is CASSSNRRPEGEQFF. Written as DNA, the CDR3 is TGTGCCAGCAGCTCGAATCGTCGACCCGAGGGTGAGCAGTTCTTC.

CDR3 region: CASSPLGGDSTDTQYF. The CDR3 nucleotides are TGTGCCAGCAGCCCATTGGGCGGGGACAGCACAGATACGCAGTATTTT. V is TRBV7-8 and J is TRBJ2-3, with D possibly being TRBD2 (6 bases). The CDR3 is made up of 16 amino acids. CDR1 and CDR2 from the germline V gene are SGHVS and FQNEAQ. Trimming pared 5 bases from V and 0 bases from J, leaving 15 bases between.

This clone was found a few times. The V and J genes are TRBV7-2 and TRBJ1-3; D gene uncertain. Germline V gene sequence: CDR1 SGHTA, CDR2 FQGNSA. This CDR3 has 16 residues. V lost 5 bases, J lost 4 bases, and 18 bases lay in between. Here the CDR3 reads CASSPRRAGAGNTIYF. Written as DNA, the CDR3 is TGTGCCAGCAGCCCCCGGCGGGCAGGAGCCGGAAACACCATATATTTT. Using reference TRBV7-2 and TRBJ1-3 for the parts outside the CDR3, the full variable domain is GAGVSQSPSNKVTEKGKDVELRCDPISGHTALYWYRQSLGQGLEFLIYFQGNSAPDKSGLPSDRFSAERTGGSVSTLTIQRTQQEDSAVYLCASSPRRAGAGNTIYFGEGSWLTVV.

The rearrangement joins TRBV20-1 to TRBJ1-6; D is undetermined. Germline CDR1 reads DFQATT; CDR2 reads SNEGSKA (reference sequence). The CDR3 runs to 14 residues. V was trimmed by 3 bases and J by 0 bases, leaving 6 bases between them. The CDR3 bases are TGCAGTGCTAGTCTTAGCTCCTATAATTCACCCCTCCACTTT. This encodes CSASLSSYNSPLHF.

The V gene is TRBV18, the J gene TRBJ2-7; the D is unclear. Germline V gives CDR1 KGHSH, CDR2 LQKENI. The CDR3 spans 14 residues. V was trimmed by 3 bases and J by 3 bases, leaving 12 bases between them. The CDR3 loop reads CASSPPSLRYEQYF. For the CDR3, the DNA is TGTGCCAGCTCACCCCCAAGCCTTCGCTACGAGCAGTACTTC.

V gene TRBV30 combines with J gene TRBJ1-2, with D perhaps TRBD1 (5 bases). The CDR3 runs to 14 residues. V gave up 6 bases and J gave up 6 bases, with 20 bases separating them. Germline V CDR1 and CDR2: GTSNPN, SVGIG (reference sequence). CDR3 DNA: TGTGCCTGCCACCGCCCCATCGTGACAGATGGCTACACCTTC. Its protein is CACHRPIVTDGYTF. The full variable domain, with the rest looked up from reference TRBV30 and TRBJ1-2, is SQTIHQWPATLVQPVGSPLSLECTVEGTSNPNLYWYRQAAGRGLQLLFYSVGIGQISSEVPQNLSASRPQDRQFILSSKKLLLSDSGFYLCACHRPIVTDGYTFGSGTRLTVV.

In DNA, the CDR3 is TGCGCCAGCAGCCTACCCGCCCGCCTGGACAACCAAGAGACCCAGTACTTC. This sequence encodes CASSLPARLDNQETQYF. The V gene is TRBV5-1, the J gene TRBJ2-5; D may be TRBD1 (5 bases). The CDR3 has 17 residues. V was clipped by 4 bases and J by 0 bases, with 19 bases between them. The V gene's germline CDR1 is SGHRS and CDR2 YFSETQ.

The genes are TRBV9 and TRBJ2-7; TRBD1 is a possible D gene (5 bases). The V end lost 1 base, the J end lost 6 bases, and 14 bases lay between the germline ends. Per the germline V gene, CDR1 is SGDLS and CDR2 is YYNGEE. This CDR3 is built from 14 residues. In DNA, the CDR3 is TGTGCCAGCAGCGTATCCTGGACAATGTCCGAGCAGTACTTC. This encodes CASSVSWTMSEQYF.

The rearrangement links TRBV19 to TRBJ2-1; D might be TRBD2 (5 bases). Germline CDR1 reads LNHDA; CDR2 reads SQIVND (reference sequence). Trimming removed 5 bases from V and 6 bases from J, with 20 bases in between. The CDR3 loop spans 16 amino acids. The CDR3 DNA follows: TGTGCCAGTAGTCTGAGCGGACTGGGCTCCATCAATGAGCAGTTCTTC. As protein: CASSLSGLGSINEQFF.

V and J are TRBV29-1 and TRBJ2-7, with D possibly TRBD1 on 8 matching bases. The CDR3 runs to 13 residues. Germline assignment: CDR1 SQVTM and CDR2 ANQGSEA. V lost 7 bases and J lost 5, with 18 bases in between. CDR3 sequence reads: CSALGQGGDEQYF. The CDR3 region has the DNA TGCAGCGCCTTAGGACAGGGAGGGGACGAGCAGTACTTC.

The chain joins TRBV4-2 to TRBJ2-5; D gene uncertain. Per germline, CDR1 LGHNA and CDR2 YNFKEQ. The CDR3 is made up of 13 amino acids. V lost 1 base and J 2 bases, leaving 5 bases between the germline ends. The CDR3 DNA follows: TGTGCCAGCAGCCAAGTCGGTCAAGAGACCCAGTACTTC. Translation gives CASSQVGQETQYF.

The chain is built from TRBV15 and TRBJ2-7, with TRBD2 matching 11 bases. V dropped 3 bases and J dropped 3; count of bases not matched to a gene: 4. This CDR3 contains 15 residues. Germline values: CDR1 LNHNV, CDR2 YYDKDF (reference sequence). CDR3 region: CATSRLAGGNYEQYF. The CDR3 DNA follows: TGTGCCACCAGCAGGTTAGCGGGGGGGAACTACGAGCAGTACTTC.

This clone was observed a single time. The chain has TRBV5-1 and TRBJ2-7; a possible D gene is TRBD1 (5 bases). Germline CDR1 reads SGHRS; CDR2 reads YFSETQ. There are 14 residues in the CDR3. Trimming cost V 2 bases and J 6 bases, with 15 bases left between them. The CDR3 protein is CASSLGPGSGEQYF. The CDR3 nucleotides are TGCGCCAGCAGCTTAGGTCCAGGGTCGGGCGAGCAGTACTTC.

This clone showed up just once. The CDR3 nucleotides read TGCAGTGCTAGTGCGGGACTGCGGTACAATGAGCAGTTCTTC. Translation: CSASAGLRYNEQFF. This chain links TRBV20-1 with TRBJ2-1; a possible D gene is TRBD2 (6 bases). Germline values: CDR1 DFQATT, CDR2 SNEGSKA (reference sequence). This CDR3 is 14 amino acids long. Trimming pared 3 bases from V and 4 bases from J, leaving 13 bases between.

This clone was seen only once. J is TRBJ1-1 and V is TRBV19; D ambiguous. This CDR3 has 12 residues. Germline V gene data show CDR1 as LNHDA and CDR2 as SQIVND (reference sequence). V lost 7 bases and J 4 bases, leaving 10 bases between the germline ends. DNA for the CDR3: TGTGCCAGTACCCTTCGCGGCACTGAAGCTTTCTTT. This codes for CASTLRGTEAFF. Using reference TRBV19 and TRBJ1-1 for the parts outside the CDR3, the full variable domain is DGGITQSPKYLFRKEGQNVTLSCEQNLNHDAMYWYRQDPGQGLRLIYYSQIVNDFQKGDIAEGYSVSREKKESFPLTVTSAQKNPTAFYLCASTLRGTEAFFGQGTRLTVV.

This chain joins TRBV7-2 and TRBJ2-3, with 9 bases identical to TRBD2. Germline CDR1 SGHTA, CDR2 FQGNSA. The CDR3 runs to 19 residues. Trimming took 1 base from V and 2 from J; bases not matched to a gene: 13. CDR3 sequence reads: CASSLVNQLAGPHTDTQYF. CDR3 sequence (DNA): TGTGCCAGCAGCTTAGTTAATCAACTAGCGGGTCCTCACACAGATACGCAGTATTTT.

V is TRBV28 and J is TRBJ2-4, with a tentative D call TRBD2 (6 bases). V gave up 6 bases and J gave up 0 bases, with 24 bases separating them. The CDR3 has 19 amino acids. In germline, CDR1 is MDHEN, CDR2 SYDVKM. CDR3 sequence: CASSHTQIHPGVAKNIQYF. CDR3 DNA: TGTGCCAGCAGCCACACCCAAATCCACCCGGGGGTAGCCAAAAACATTCAGTACTTC.

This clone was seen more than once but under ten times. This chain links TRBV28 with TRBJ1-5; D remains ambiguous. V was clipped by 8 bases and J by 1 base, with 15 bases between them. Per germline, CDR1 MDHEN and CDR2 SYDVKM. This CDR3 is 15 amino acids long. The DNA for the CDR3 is TGTGCCAGCGACGGGGTGTTCGTGAGCAATCAGCCCCAGCATTTT. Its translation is CASDGVFVSNQPQHF.

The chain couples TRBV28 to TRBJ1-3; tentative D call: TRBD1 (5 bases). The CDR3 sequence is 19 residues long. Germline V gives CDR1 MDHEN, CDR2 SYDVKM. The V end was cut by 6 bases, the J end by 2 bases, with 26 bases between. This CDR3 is CASSLTSIFRRGTGNTIYF. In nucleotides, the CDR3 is TGTGCCAGCAGCCTTACCTCCATTTTCCGGCGGGGGACTGGAAACACCATATATTTT.

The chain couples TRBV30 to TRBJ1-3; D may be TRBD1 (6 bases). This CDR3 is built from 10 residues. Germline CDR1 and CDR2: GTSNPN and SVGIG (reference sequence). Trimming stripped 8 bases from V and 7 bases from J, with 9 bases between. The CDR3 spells CAGQTNTIYF. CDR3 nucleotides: TGTGCCGGACAGACGAACACCATATATTTT.

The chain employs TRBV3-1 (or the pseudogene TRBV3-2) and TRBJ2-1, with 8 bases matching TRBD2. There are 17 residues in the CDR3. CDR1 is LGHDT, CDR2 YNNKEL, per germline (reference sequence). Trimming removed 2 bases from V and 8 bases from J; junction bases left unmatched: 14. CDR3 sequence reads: CASSQTTNGAGVYEQFF. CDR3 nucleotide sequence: TGTGCCAGCAGCCAAACGACTAACGGAGCGGGAGTCTATGAGCAGTTCTTC.

CDR3 in DNA: TGTGCCAGTAGTAGGGTGACTAGCACAGATACGCAGTATTTT. Translation: CASSRVTSTDTQYF. The chain is built from TRBV19 and TRBJ2-3; no reliable D call. The V and J ends lost 4 bases and 0 bases respectively, with 8 bases between them. CDR1 LNHDA and CDR2 SQIVND come from the germline V gene (reference sequence). The CDR3 runs 14 residues.